This section outlines one T cell receptor beta chain sequence together with its context. V gave up 7 bases and J gave up 7 bases; unmatched junction bases: 10. The CDR3 extends over 14 amino acids. Per germline, CDR1 MDHEN and CDR2 SYDVKM. Assay: immunoSEQ multiplex PCR; the TCRdb copy retains only in-frame clones and omits some. The profile shows around 85,000 clones, approximately 86% of them singletons. The data belong to a study of radiotherapy plus CTLA-4 blockade in lung cancer. As for the study in general: Among enrolled patients, under 20% responded and about 30% achieved disease control.

Patients had chemo-refractory metastatic non-small-cell lung cancer and received focal radiation plus CTLA-4 blockade that used ipilimumab. The receptor was isolated from a human donor with non-small cell lung cancer who had a partial response to radiotherapy plus ipilimumab. This rearrangement joins TRBV28 to TRBJ2-1; TRBD2 aligns across 7 bases. The specimen was peripheral blood, collected from a patient treated with radiotherapy plus ipilimumab. The CDR3 reads CASTGTTPWNEQFF. The DNA for the CDR3 is TGTGCCAGCACCGGGACTACTCCATGGAATGAGCAGTTCTTC.